The 30 T cell receptor beta chains below were found in one sample sequenced in a study of T-cell memory formation after mild COVID-19. TCRdb re-analysed the 5' RACE reads in MiXCR, keeping a single row per CDR3 protein. Among 300,000 to 400,000 distinct CDR3 sequences listed, 25% to 30% were seen once. Sequencing was performed on PBMCs or a T cell subset sorted from them (not recorded which). The receptors shown here come from an adult woman who had mild COVID-19 (a few samples of this study predate the infection). Cell type and time point are not known.

This clonotype turned up a few times. This chain links TRBV10-3 with TRBJ2-1; D assignment may be TRBD1 or TRBD2 (5 bases each). In germline, CDR1 is ENHRY, CDR2 SYGVKD. The ends were cut back, 10 bases at V and 10 bases at J, with 20 bases in the middle. The CDR3 contains 13 residues. The CDR3 DNA follows: TGTGCCAGCACCGGGGCTATCGTTAACGAGCAGTTCTTC. Translated, it gives CASTGAIVNEQFF.

V is TRBV2 and J is TRBJ2-2, with 7 bases identical to TRBD2. The V gene's germline CDR1 is SNHLY and CDR2 FYNNEI. V lost 7 bases and J lost 7; bases outside the gene matches: 3. CDR3 length equals 12 residues. The CDR3 nucleotides are TGTGCCAGCAACTGGGGGGGCGGGGAGCTGTTTTTT. This gives the protein CASNWGGGELFF.

The chain couples TRBV20-1 to TRBJ2-1; 7 positions agree with TRBD2. Germline lookup yields CDR1 DFQATT and CDR2 SNEGSKA (reference sequence). CDR3 length: 16 amino acids. J was trimmed by 4 bases and V by 6 bases; bases with no gene match: 15. CDR3 DNA: TGCAGTGCCCCCGGGGGGACGCTCGGGTTTTACAATGAGCAGTTCTTC. Amino acids: CSAPGGTLGFYNEQFF.

In its sample, this clonotype was seen a few times. The CDR3 bases are TGTGCCAGCAGCTTAGAATCCGGGGGCGAGCAGTACTTC. Protein: CASSLESGGEQYF. The chain carries TRBV7-7 and TRBJ2-7; tentatively, D is TRBD2 (6 bases). V dropped 1 base and J dropped 6 bases, with 10 bases sitting between them. CDR3 length: 13 amino acids. Germline V gene data show CDR1 as SSHAT and CDR2 as FNYEAQ (reference sequence).

This chain uses TRBV6-6 with TRBJ2-1; 9 positions agree with TRBD2. The trim removed 2 bases at V and 1 base at J, leaving 6 bases unmatched. The CDR3 runs 17 residues. Per the germline V gene, CDR1 is MNHNY and CDR2 is SVGAGI (reference sequence). In DNA, the CDR3 is TGTGCCAGCAGTTACGGGCGGGAGGGACTGTCCTACAATGAGCAGTTCTTC. Protein sequence: CASSYGREGLSYNEQFF.

This clonotype was seen just once. V and J are TRBV12-3 or TRBV12-4 and TRBJ2-5, with D possibly being TRBD1 or TRBD2 (6 bases each). This CDR3 has 16 amino acids. Trimming cost V 1 base and J 1 base, with 13 bases left between them. Here the CDR3 reads CASSLVGGGGQETQYF. CDR3 coding DNA: TGTGCCAGCAGTTTAGTAGGAGGAGGGGGCCAAGAGACCCAGTACTTC.

The chain has TRBV12-3 or TRBV12-4 and TRBJ2-1, with D hard to call. Trimming removed 8 bases at V and 9 bases at J, with 8 bases between. The CDR3 totals 10 residues. Written as DNA, the CDR3 is TGTGCCAGCTCCTCCGGTGAGCAGTTCTTC. Protein sequence: CASSSGEQFF.

This chain uses TRBV12-3 or TRBV12-4 with TRBJ1-6; D is perhaps TRBD1 (6 bases). Trimming pared 1 base from V and 3 bases from J, leaving 16 bases between. The CDR3 spans 18 residues. The CDR3 sequence is CASSLVRGGAIYNSPLHF. The DNA for the CDR3 is TGTGCCAGCAGTTTAGTCCGAGGGGGGGCCATCTATAATTCACCCCTCCACTTT.

This clonotype has a handful of counts. The chain uses TRBV4-3 and TRBJ2-1; 7 nucleotides align to TRBD1. CDR3 size: 15 residues. Germline V gene lookup returns CDR1 LGHNA and CDR2 YSLEER. V shed 1 base and J 3 bases; nucleotides not matched to a gene: 3. The DNA of the CDR3 is TGCGCCAGCAGCCAAGGACGGACAGGCTACAATGAGCAGTTCTTC. Protein product: CASSQGRTGYNEQFF.

The sample holds many counts of this clonotype. The chain carries TRBV20-1 and TRBJ2-4; D possibly uses TRBD1 or TRBD2 (5 bases each). CDR1 DFQATT and CDR2 SNEGSKA come from the germline V gene (reference sequence). This CDR3 contains 15 residues. Trimming cost V 6 bases and J 3 bases, with 18 bases left between them. The CDR3 loop is CSAPGPTRGKNIQYF. Written as DNA, the CDR3 is TGCAGTGCCCCGGGCCCTACGAGGGGCAAAAACATTCAGTACTTC.

For the CDR3, the DNA is TGTGCCAGCAGTTACTCGCCCGGGACAGGGGGCCACTATGGCTACACCTTC. Its translation: CASSYSPGTGGHYGYTF. The chain links TRBV6-5 to TRBJ1-2; the match to TRBD1 covers 12 bases. This CDR3 is built from 17 residues. The J segment lost 3 bases and the V segment lost 0 bases, leaving 5 bases of the junction unmatched. Germline CDR1 MNHEY, CDR2 SVGAGI.

A few counts support this clonotype. This chain uses TRBV6-1 with TRBJ2-5; TRBD2 agrees at 9 bases. Trimming cost V 3 bases and J 1 base; bases outside gene matches: 12. Per germline, CDR1 MNHNS and CDR2 SASEGT. The CDR3 length is 18 residues. The CDR3: CASSEGGGLAGFQETQYF. As DNA, the CDR3 is TGTGCCAGCAGTGAGGGAGGCGGGCTAGCGGGGTTCCAAGAGACCCAGTACTTC.

This clonotype is medium-sized in the sample. The J gene is TRBJ2-3, the V gene TRBV2; 13 nucleotides match TRBD2. With V trimmed by 7 bases and J by 7 bases, 20 bases remained unmatched. Germline-derived CDR1 and CDR2 are SNHLY and FYNNEI. This CDR3 has 19 residues. The CDR3 DNA reads TGTGCCAGCACGAGCAGGACTAGCGGGGGCCCTACAACCTTCAATACGCAGTATTTT. Translated, it gives CASTSRTSGGPTTFNTQYF.

This clonotype has a handful of counts. The rearrangement joins TRBV7-2 to TRBJ2-3; 9 nucleotides agree with TRBD2. CDR3 length: 16 residues. V was clipped by 5 bases and J by 5 bases; unmatched bases: 11. Germline CDR1 is SGHTA and CDR2 is FQGNSA. In DNA form, the CDR3 reads TGTGCCAGCAGCACAGGGCCCCCACTAGCGGGAGATACGCAGTATTTT. Amino acid sequence: CASSTGPPLAGDTQYF.

V gene TRBV7-6 combines with J gene TRBJ2-5; possible D gene TRBD1, 7 bases. Germline assignment: CDR1 SGHVS and CDR2 FNYEAQ. The CDR3 consists of 15 residues. V was cut by 5 bases and J by 3 bases, with 16 bases left in between. For the CDR3, the DNA is TGTGCCAGCAGCCCCCCCCAGGGGGAGGAAGAGACCCAGTACTTC. It translates to CASSPPQGEEETQYF. Full variable domain (missing parts from reference TRBV7-6 and TRBJ2-5): GAGVSQSPRYKVTKRGQDVALRCDPISGHVSLYWYRQALGQGPEFLTYFNYEAQQDKSGLPNDRFSAERPEGSISTLTIQRTEQRDSAMYRCASSPPQGEEETQYFGPGTRLLVL.

This clonotype appeared a few times. The chain carries TRBV5-8 and TRBJ2-1; tentative D call: TRBD1 (5 bases). V shed 4 bases and J shed 4 bases, with 15 bases lying between them. In germline, CDR1 is SGHTS, CDR2 YDEGEE. There are 15 residues in the CDR3. CDR3: CASSLMGLEYNEQFF. The CDR3 DNA reads TGTGCCAGCAGCCTCATGGGGCTGGAGTACAATGAGCAGTTCTTC.

The J gene is TRBJ2-1, the V gene TRBV7-6; no definite D call. Trimming left V 1 base short and J 3 bases short, with 10 bases between. The CDR3 is 15 residues long. In germline, CDR1 is SGHVS, CDR2 FNYEAQ. The CDR3 here is CASSLEVQFYNEQFF. The DNA for the CDR3 is TGTGCCAGCAGCTTAGAGGTACAGTTCTACAATGAGCAGTTCTTC.

This rearrangement joins TRBV6-6 to TRBJ1-3, with unresolved D. V was trimmed by 8 bases and J by 4 bases, leaving 18 bases between them. This CDR3 is 15 amino acids long. Germline V CDR1 and CDR2: MNHNY, SVGAGI (reference sequence). DNA of the CDR3: TGTGCCAGCCTGGGCCTCCAGGAGTACGGAAACACCATATATTTT. Translated, it gives CASLGLQEYGNTIYF.

This clonotype has more than one count but fewer than ten. The chain employs TRBV12-3 or TRBV12-4 and TRBJ2-2; unclear D gene. This CDR3 is 14 amino acids long. V lost 7 bases to trimming and J lost 2 bases, with 11 bases between them. The CDR3 here is CASIPGLNTGELFF. DNA for the CDR3: TGTGCCAGCATTCCGGGCCTAAACACCGGGGAGCTGTTTTTT.

This clonotype has only a few counts. J is TRBJ2-7 and V is TRBV4-3; 10 bases are a match to TRBD1. CDR3 length equals 15 residues. Trimming removed 4 bases from V and 4 bases from J; junction bases left unmatched: 7. The germline gives CDR1 LGHNA, CDR2 YSLEER. For the CDR3, the DNA is TGCGCCAGCAGCCGATTGACAGGGGGCTATTACGAGCAGTACTTC. It codes for CASSRLTGGYYEQYF.

The chain has TRBV29-1 and TRBJ2-7; 8 positions match TRBD2. From germline, CDR1 is SQVTM and CDR2 ANQGSEA. The junction had 4 bases not matched to a gene; V was cut back by 1 base and J by 2 bases. CDR3 length: 14 amino acids. The CDR3 nucleotides read TGCAGCGTTGAAGGCCTAGCGGGCACCTACGAGCAGTACTTC. Encoded protein: CSVEGLAGTYEQYF.

V and J are TRBV6-5 and TRBJ1-2; D unresolved. This CDR3 spans 14 amino acids. Trimming removed 0 bases from V and 3 bases from J, with 8 bases in between. Germline V lookup: CDR1 MNHEY, CDR2 SVGAGI. CDR3 sequence reads: CASSYSSGDYGYTF. The CDR3 coding sequence is TGTGCCAGCAGTTACTCGTCAGGAGACTATGGCTACACCTTC.

The chain carries TRBV3-1 and TRBJ1-1; D remains unclear. The CDR3 loop spans 12 amino acids. The germline V and J ends were trimmed by 4 bases and 11 bases, with 14 bases remaining between them. The germline V gene has CDR1 LGHDT and CDR2 YNNKEL (reference sequence). The CDR3, as DNA: TGTGCCAGCAGCCGACTGAATACGAGGGCTTTCTTT. This encodes CASSRLNTRAFF.

This chain joins TRBV19 and TRBJ2-2, with a weak D call TRBD2 (6 bases). The germline V gene encodes CDR1 LNHDA and CDR2 SQIVND (reference sequence). V was clipped by 5 bases and J by 6 bases, with 13 bases between them. CDR3 length: 14 residues. The CDR3 spells CASSSGGTAGELFF. The DNA for the CDR3 is TGTGCCAGTAGTTCAGGCGGGACGGCCGGGGAGCTGTTTTTT.

CDR3 amino acids: CASSRTGGRTYGYTF. The CDR3 coding sequence is TGTGCCAGCAGCCGGACAGGGGGGAGGACCTATGGCTACACCTTC. The J gene is TRBJ1-2, the V gene TRBV7-9; 10 bases fit TRBD1. CDR3 length: 15 residues. Losses at the gene ends were 5 bases for V and 4 bases for J; bases not matched to a gene: 7. Germline loops: CDR1 SEHNR, CDR2 FQNEAQ (reference sequence).

Worth noting for this clonotype: An end of the junction does not agree with germline; a read error may underlie this. This chain connects TRBV20-1 to TRBJ1-1, with a tentative D call TRBD1 (5 bases). The V gene's germline CDR1 is DFQATT and CDR2 SNEGSKA (reference sequence). The CDR3 is 13 residues long. The CDR3 loop is CSASPGRGTGAFF. The CDR3 DNA is TGCAGTGCTAGTCCCGGACGGGGCACTGGAGCTTTCTTT.

A few counts support this clonotype. J is TRBJ1-4 and V is TRBV12-3 or TRBV12-4, with 7 bases matching TRBD1. V lost 6 bases and J lost 6; bases outside the gene matches: 7. CDR3 length: 14 amino acids. The CDR3 DNA is TGTGCCAGCAGGTCAGGGGGAGGGGATGAAAAACTGTTTTTT. This translates into CASRSGGGDEKLFF.

The gene calls are TRBV2 and TRBJ2-2; a possible D gene is TRBD2 (6 bases). The length of the CDR3 is 15 residues. Trimming took off 7 bases at V and 1 base at J, with 13 bases between the two ends. Per the germline V gene, CDR1 is SNHLY and CDR2 is FYNNEI. CDR3 sequence: CASKEGRQNTGELFF. CDR3 nucleotides: TGTGCCAGCAAGGAGGGACGTCAGAACACCGGGGAGCTGTTTTTT.

The count of this clonotype is one. V and J are TRBV9 and TRBJ2-2; possibly TRBD1 for D (6 bases). V was clipped by 7 bases and J by 4 bases, with 17 bases between them. Germline V gene sequence: CDR1 SGDLS, CDR2 YYNGEE. The CDR3 has 15 residues. The CDR3 loop reads CASSVWQGSTGELFF. CDR3 DNA: TGTGCCAGCTCGGTATGGCAGGGGAGCACCGGGGAGCTGTTTTTT.

This clonotype was seen more than once but under ten times. The chain combines TRBV6-5 with TRBJ1-5; D is ambiguous. Germline CDR1 is MNHEY and CDR2 is SVGAGI. The length of the CDR3 is 14 residues. V lost 5 bases, J lost 8 bases, and 16 bases lay in between. CDR3 DNA sequence: TGTGCCAGCAGTCCCCGGACCCCGAGTGAGCCCCAGCATTTT. It is translated as CASSPRTPSEPQHF.